The T cell receptor beta chain under discussion was sequenced for a study of identical twins (dated by TCRdb to about 2016). Study-level background: To test whether fetal clonotypes persist, the study used deep sequencing on TCR alpha and beta repertoires from monozygotic twins, unrelated adults of various ages, and cord blood. Replicate twin experiments were performed at different times using different library preparation protocols to rule out contamination.

The library was obtained by 5' RACE. This sample was sequenced with an Illumina HiSeq 2000. A universal primer binding site was added through template switching, and the final cDNA carried a unique molecular identifier so that TCR cDNA molecules could be counted accurately. Specific primers in the conserved constant-segment region were used to synthesize first-strand cDNA for TCR alpha and beta chains. To control for contamination, every cDNA library carried two barcodes: a SMART-Mk sample barcode plus Illumina barcodes. Two successive PCR steps introduced TruSeq adapter sequences along with Illumina sample barcodes. The TCR alpha and beta cDNA libraries were sequenced on the Illumina HiSeq platform using custom primers. The authors processed their data as follows. MiGEC was used to process raw reads and extract unique molecular identifiers, and MiXCR was used to find CDR3 positions. For each individual, recombination models were inferred using an EM algorithm with the repgenHMM and IGoR tools. Shared clonotypes were analyzed with the tcR package in R, and sharing was normalized by the product of cloneset sizes. To study raw recombination without the effects of thymic and clonal selection, out-of-frame nonproductive sequences were analyzed. Through fastp at Q25 and MiXCR, TCRdb rebuilt clones from the public reads, retaining in-frame beta chains. Each entry merges the rows of one CDR3 protein and shows their most common DNA and genes. The V and J calls and clone size are TCRdb's, not the authors'. The sample table shows hundreds of thousands of distinct CDR3 sequences, and approximately 20% are seen once. The ten largest clones represent 0.48% of the sample.

Per the germline V gene (reference sequence), DFQATT is the CDR1 and SNEGSKA is the CDR2. The CDR3, from cysteine to phenylalanine, totals 15 residues. The sequence is cut down to CDR3 DNA, 45 bases in frame from base 1. Trimming takes 6 bases off V and 2 bases off J; junction bases not matched to a gene: 9. Every donor in the study was a healthy Caucasian. Three pairs of female monozygotic twins, all aged about 18 to 29 years, made up the twin cohort. Positive isolation kits from Invitrogen were used to isolate the CD4+ and CD8+ T cell populations. Results the study describes overall, beyond this receptor: In beta out-of-frame sequences, excess twin sharing was weaker, because having fewer shared sequences lowered the signal-to-noise ratio. Fewer insertions were carried by abundant cord blood beta clonotypes, a similar but weaker trend appeared in young adult naive repertoires, and no such trend appeared in memory repertoires. Compared with coincidental sharing between unrelated individuals, an excess of low generation-probability sequences was observed among out-of-frame TCR alpha sequences shared between twins. Conclusions relied on cross-sectional statistical analysis, since the same donors could not be followed over many years. Recombination models systematically underestimated out-of-frame TCR alpha sharing in monozygotic twins but agreed with sharing between unrelated individuals. Zero-insertion analyses could be partly confounded by invariant T cells such as MAIT and iNKT, although diverse VJ usage argued against such confounding for most clonotypes.

This clonotype was detected only a few times. There is no known antigen for this receptor. Base qualities are not at hand, and no much larger clone is one base apart. The sample was also reused in another study, on yellow fever vaccine responses in identical twins. The second paper further reports: The authors reported that the T cell response to vaccination in identical twins appeared partly convergent and partly personalized. Focusing on identical twins, the study followed the T cell clones that responded to the vaccine, and did so with precision.

This receptor was identified in a woman aged 18-35 years in good health. Sample: CD4+ T cells sorted from blood. The V and J genes are TRBV20-1 and TRBJ2-2; TRBD2 fits 7 bases in the junction. In nucleotides, the sequence is TGCAGTGCCTCGGCCGGACTAGGAAACACCGGGGAGCTGTTTTTT. This encodes CSASAGLGNTGELFF.